The T cell receptor beta chain under discussion was sequenced for a study of cytomegalovirus exposure and HLA in healthy donors. Overall study context: Inside one of the first data releases sat roughly 80 million unique TCRs taken from HLA-typed donors.

This CDR3 contains 15 residues. Germline V gene lookup returns CDR1 LGHNA and CDR2 YSLEER. J gave up 6 bases and V 1 base, and 3 bases lay outside the gene matches. PCR was performed using 60 Vbeta and 13 Jbeta primers. Using immunoSEQ multiplex PCR, the repertoire was profiled, and TCRdb retains in-frame clones only, with some absent. The profile shows under 200,000 clones, about 77% of them singletons. Study conclusions and caveats: 87-base-pair reads could not separate some V segments, including TRBV6-2 and TRBV6-3.

The sample holds one count of this clone. Its specificity is unknown. The J gene is TRBJ2-1, the V gene TRBV4-3; 10 bases fit TRBD2. The sequenced sample consisted of PBMCs. This TCR came from a woman aged 40 to 50 in good health and CMV-seropositive. DNA for the CDR3: TGCGCCAGCAGCCAAGTAGCGGGAGGAATCAATGAGCAGTTCTTC. This codes for CASSQVAGGINEQFF.